A single sample is the source of the 21 T cell receptor beta chains below, sequenced in a study of T cell responses to AZD1222 COVID-19 vaccine. Clones were read by immunoSEQ multiplex PCR, and TCRdb kept only the in-frame ones, dropping some. The sample holds approximately 150,000 clones, around nine tenths seen once. Sequenced material: peripheral blood, taken on day 0 of AZD1222 vaccination. Source of these receptors: an adult in good health.

The gene calls are TRBV18 and TRBJ1-1, with D unclear. Trimming took 2 bases from V and 0 from J, leaving 7 bases between them. The CDR3 is 14 residues long. CDR1 KGHSH and CDR2 LQKENI come from the germline V gene. The CDR3 reads CASSPDTLNTEAFF. The CDR3 bases are TGTGCCAGCTCACCAGACACTTTGAACACTGAAGCTTTCTTT.

The chain links TRBV19 to TRBJ2-2; 10 bases match TRBD2. The germline CDR1 and CDR2 sequences are LNHDA and SQIVND (reference sequence). J was trimmed by 4 bases and V by 6 bases; bases with no gene match: 5. The CDR3 has 15 amino acids. The CDR3 is CASRLAGKLTGELFF. The CDR3 DNA is TGTGCCAGTAGACTAGCGGGAAAACTCACCGGGGAGCTGTTTTTT.

This clone turned up a few times. The chain recombines TRBV10-2 with TRBJ2-7; TRBD2 agrees at 10 bases. Germline V gene sequence: CDR1 WSHSY, CDR2 SAAADI. CDR3 length: 15 residues. V lost 4 bases and J lost 6; bases outside the gene matches: 9. The CDR3: CASSVLAGPPGEQYF. The CDR3 DNA sequence: TGCGCCAGCAGTGTACTAGCGGGACCTCCTGGCGAGCAGTACTTC.

The chain employs TRBV9 and TRBJ2-3; 9 bases align to TRBD1. Germline V gene sequence: CDR1 SGDLS, CDR2 YYNGEE. The CDR3 spans 15 residues. Trimming at V came to 0 bases and at J to 4 bases, leaving 3 bases not matched to a gene. The CDR3 DNA is TGTGCCAGCAGCGTAGAACAGGGGGCCGCAGATACGCAGTATTTT. Protein: CASSVEQGAADTQYF.

The chain combines TRBV28 with TRBJ1-1, with 9 positions matching TRBD1. The CDR3 contains 20 residues. V lost 4 bases and J lost 1; bases outside the gene matches: 19. The V gene's germline CDR1 is MDHEN and CDR2 SYDVKM. CDR3 bases: TGTGCCAGCAGTTCCCCGGGACAGGGCGTGGGTCTGGCCCCGAACACTGAAGCTTTCTTT. Translation: CASSSPGQGVGLAPNTEAFF.

The rearrangement links TRBV12-3 or TRBV12-4 to TRBJ2-1; D gene ambiguous. This CDR3 is built from 11 residues. The V gene lost 8 bases and the J gene lost 4 bases, with 6 bases spanning the gap. As DNA, the CDR3 is TGTGCCAGCGGCGGATACAATGAGCAGTTCTTC. Translating it yields CASGGYNEQFF.

This chain links TRBV30 with TRBJ1-1; possibly TRBD1 for D (6 bases). CDR1 GTSNPN and CDR2 SVGIG come from the germline V gene (reference sequence). The CDR3 has 14 amino acids. Trimming left V 3 bases short and J 0 bases short, with 11 bases between. The CDR3 DNA follows: TGTGCCTGGAGACGACAGGTTTTGAACACTGAAGCTTTCTTT. It encodes CAWRRQVLNTEAFF.

This clone was detected a few times. Within the sample, other DNA sequences also encode this same CDR3. The chain is built from TRBV3-1 (or the pseudogene TRBV3-2) and TRBJ1-6; D is unclear. The CDR3 length is 13 residues. The V and J ends lost 1 base and 7 bases respectively, with 5 bases between them. Germline V gene data show CDR1 as LGHDT and CDR2 as YNNKEL (reference sequence). CDR3 sequence: CASSQGPNSPLHF. Here the CDR3 DNA reads TGTGCCAGCAGCCAAGGGCCGAATTCACCCCTCCACTTT.

This clone was recorded once. The rearrangement links TRBV5-1 to TRBJ2-7; D perhaps matches TRBD2 (5 bases). The CDR3 sequence is 15 residues long. Trimming took 0 bases from V and 3 from J, leaving 13 bases between them. Germline CDR1 reads SGHRS; CDR2 reads YFSETQ. CDR3 nucleotides: TGCGCCAGCAGCTTGGAAACGGGGAACCGCTACGAGCAGTACTTC. Protein product: CASSLETGNRYEQYF.

This chain joins TRBV5-5 and TRBJ1-1; the D is unclear. The CDR3 has 12 amino acids. Germline V gene lookup returns CDR1 SGHKS and CDR2 YYEKEE (reference sequence). The ends were cut back, 0 bases at V and 8 bases at J, with 8 bases in the middle. The CDR3 DNA follows: TGTGCCAGCAGCTTGGGGGCAGGAGAAGCTTTCTTT. It codes for CASSLGAGEAFF.

The chain recombines TRBV12-5 with TRBJ1-2; tentative D call: TRBD1 (6 bases). There are 14 residues in the CDR3. CDR1 and CDR2 (germline): LGHNT, FRNRAP. V gave up 5 bases and J gave up 4 bases, with 14 bases separating them. CDR3 DNA: TGTGCTAGTGGTGGGGTGCAGGGGAGCTATGGCTACACCTTC. It encodes CASGGVQGSYGYTF.

The chain is built from TRBV2 and TRBJ1-1; D is possibly TRBD1 (5 bases). Per germline, CDR1 SNHLY and CDR2 FYNNEI. The CDR3 has 14 residues. Trimming pared 8 bases from V and 3 bases from J, leaving 16 bases between. The CDR3 loop reads CASEGTPGDTEAFF. The CDR3 bases are TGTGCCAGCGAGGGCACTCCGGGGGACACTGAAGCTTTCTTT.

This clone has a single count. The rearrangement uses TRBV27 and TRBJ1-1; tentative D call: TRBD1 (5 bases). Trimming took 5 bases from V and 1 from J, leaving 23 bases between them. This CDR3 comprises 18 residues. The germline CDR1 and CDR2 sequences are MNHEY and SMNVEV (reference sequence). The CDR3, as DNA: TGTGCCAGCAGTCCCCAGACACTTGGGAGGGGAGGGAACACTGAAGCTTTCTTT. Protein sequence: CASSPQTLGRGGNTEAFF.

The chain joins TRBV12-3 or TRBV12-4 to TRBJ1-1; D possibly corresponds to TRBD1 (5 bases). V lost 6 bases to trimming and J lost 7 bases, with 9 bases between them. The CDR3 loop spans 11 amino acids. CDR3: CASSRQFEAFF. CDR3 sequence (DNA): TGTGCCAGCAGCCGACAGTTTGAAGCTTTCTTT.

V gene TRBV18 combines with J gene TRBJ2-7; 11 bases line up with TRBD2. Germline trimming cut 1 base from V and 0 bases from J; bases unmatched to any gene: 2. From germline, CDR1 is KGHSH and CDR2 LQKENI. The CDR3 runs 16 residues. The CDR3 region is CASSPLTSGNSYEQYF. CDR3 DNA: TGTGCCAGCTCACCACTGACTAGCGGGAACTCCTACGAGCAGTACTTC.

The rearrangement links TRBV6-2 or TRBV6-3 to TRBJ2-7; D may be TRBD1 or TRBD2 (5 bases each). CDR1 and CDR2 (germline): MNHEY, SVGEGT. This CDR3 spans 15 amino acids. V dropped 6 bases and J dropped 3 bases, with 18 bases sitting between them. DNA for the CDR3: TGTGCCAGCAGCAAGCTTCCCGGGACCCTCTACGAGCAGTACTTC. Its translation is CASSKLPGTLYEQYF.

This rearrangement joins TRBV4-1 to TRBJ1-1; TRBD1 matches at 12 bases. CDR3 length: 17 residues. J was trimmed by 0 bases and V by 0 bases; bases with no gene match: 2. The germline V gene has CDR1 MGHRA and CDR2 YSYEKL. CDR3 nucleotide sequence: TGCGCCAGCAGCCAAGAGGGACAGGGGGCCTTGAACACTGAAGCTTTCTTT. As protein: CASSQEGQGALNTEAFF.

This chain joins TRBV12-3 or TRBV12-4 and TRBJ1-1; D might be TRBD1 (6 bases). CDR3 size: 13 residues. Trimming shortened V by 6 bases and J by 7 bases, and 15 bases separated the two germline ends. The CDR3 spells CASRGGPGLEAFF. The CDR3 bases are TGTGCCAGCAGAGGGGGGCCGGGTCTTGAAGCTTTCTTT.

J is TRBJ1-2 and V is TRBV18, with D perhaps matching TRBD1 (6 bases). The CDR3 spans 13 residues. Per the germline V gene, CDR1 is KGHSH and CDR2 is LQKENI. Trimming stripped 3 bases from V and 8 bases from J, with 13 bases between. The CDR3 nucleotides are TGTGCCAGCTCACCCTCGACAGGCGGCGGCTACACCTTC. This codes for CASSPSTGGGYTF.

The rearrangement uses TRBV18 and TRBJ2-1, with 10 bases matching TRBD2. With V trimmed by 8 bases and J by 2 bases, 15 bases remained unmatched. CDR3 length: 18 residues. Germline V gene sequence: CDR1 KGHSH, CDR2 LQKENI. The CDR3 DNA reads as TGTGCCAGCGTAGGGTCAAGACAGGGACTAGCGCCCTACAATGAGCAGTTCTTC. As protein: CASVGSRQGLAPYNEQFF.

V and J are TRBV6-1 and TRBJ2-1; 7 bases agree with TRBD1. CDR1 is MNHNS, CDR2 SASEGT, per germline. The CDR3 is 17 residues long. Unmatched junction bases numbered 7, after V lost 2 bases and J lost 0 bases. The CDR3 coding sequence is TGTGCCAGCAGTGAAAACCTTCGGACAGGCTCCTACAATGAGCAGTTCTTC. Amino acids: CASSENLRTGSYNEQFF.